This T cell receptor beta chain was identified during a study of monozygotic twins with inflammatory bowel disease. The study's findings and limits: Healthy co-twins, by inverse Simpson, had higher TCRbeta diversity than their siblings with IBD. Different subtypes (of T cells) could not be told apart from one another. Limited power may explain why concordant and discordant twins showed no difference in repertoire similarity.

With respect to this clonotype: The antigen remains unidentified.

After re-calling the 5' RACE reads, TCRdb lists one entry per CDR3 protein, DNA absent. This table holds just over 300,000 distinct CDR3 sequences. The clonotype comes from a human donor with ulcerative colitis or Crohn's disease, or a healthy co-twin of an affected twin (not recorded which). Sequencing input: blood.

The CDR3 sequence is CASSAGTGNTISYEQYF. This rearrangement joins TRBV6-1 to TRBJ2-7; TCRdb designates TRBD1, a call that cannot be tested without DNA. Germline CDR1 reads MNHNS; CDR2 reads SASEGT. The CDR3 runs to 17 residues.